The source of this T cell receptor beta chain is a study of T cell responses to AZD1222 COVID-19 vaccine. General observations from the study: Recipients of AZD1222 seropositive at baseline numbered only 6 or 7. Females outnumbered males among donors, who were mostly white British; clonal diversity was possibly underestimated. Spike-specific TCR breadth and depth rose after two AZD1222 doses.

Points on this clone: Antigen: not known.

The V segment lost 5 bases and the J segment 5 bases; nucleotides outside the gene matches: 8. Germline CDR1 is MNHEY and CDR2 is SMNVEV (reference sequence). The length of the CDR3 is 14 residues. Data came from immunoSEQ multiplex PCR; TCRdb stores just in-frame clones and leaves some out. The table has 200,000 to 250,000 clones, about 94% seen once; the top ten hold around 1.8%. Here the sequenced sample was peripheral blood, taken 28 days after the second dose of the MenACWY control vaccine. The V gene is TRBV27, the J gene TRBJ2-7; 8 nucleotides line up with TRBD2. The receptor was derived from an adult who received the MenACWY meningococcal vaccine as a control. For the CDR3, the DNA is TGTGCCAGCAGTCAGCTAGCGGGTCGGCACGAGCAGTACTTC. Protein sequence: CASSQLAGRHEQYF.